Presented here are 7 T cell receptor beta chains from one specimen sequenced in a study of T cells in Graves' hyperthyroidism and ophthalmopathy. Using RNA transcripts as the source, TCR beta CDR3 regions were amplified. First-round RT-PCR of the TCR CDR3 relied on the HTBI primer set. TCRdb ran MiXCR on the multiplex PCR reads and lists one entry per CDR3 protein. The data contain nearly 600,000 distinct CDR3 sequences, about 14% of them singletons. The sample comprised blood. The receptors stem from a woman between 18 and 29 years old with Graves' ophthalmopathy.

The J gene is TRBJ2-7, the V gene TRBV6-1, with a weak D call TRBD1 (5 bases). Trimming shortened V by 9 bases and J by 3 bases, and 24 bases separated the two germline ends. Germline values: CDR1 MNHNS, CDR2 SASEGT. The CDR3 is made up of 16 amino acids. The CDR3, as DNA: TGTGCCAGTGGACCCTCGTCAAGGGGCTGGGGCTACGAGCAGTACTTC. Its translation is CASGPSSRGWGYEQYF.

Here the CDR3 reads CASSGDFPIHPGYKYF. The CDR3 DNA reads as TGTGCCAGCAGCGGGGACTTTCCGATACACCCAGGGTATAAGTACTTC. This chain connects TRBV9 to TRBJ2-5; D may be TRBD2 (6 bases). Trimming removed 3 bases at V and 12 bases at J, with 27 bases between. Germline V lookup: CDR1 SGDLS, CDR2 YYNGEE. This CDR3 is 16 amino acids long.

This clonotype has ten or more counts. This chain connects TRBV12-3 or TRBV12-4 to TRBJ1-5; D unresolved. Trimming took off 3 bases at V and 2 bases at J, with 8 bases between the two ends. This CDR3 spans 14 amino acids. In DNA form, the CDR3 reads TGTGCCAGCAGTTTTAGGCGGGGCAATCAGCCCCAGCATTTT. It codes for CASSFRRGNQPQHF.

This clonotype occurred a few times. V usage is TRBV6-1 and J usage is TRBJ2-7, with TRBD1 matching 8 bases. Germline V gives CDR1 MNHNS, CDR2 SASEGT. CDR3 length: 14 amino acids. After removal of 7 bases from V and 5 bases from J, the junction contained 10 bases not matched to a gene. The CDR3 reads CASTGRQGLNEQYF. CDR3 sequence (DNA): TGTGCCAGCACCGGCCGACAGGGGTTGAACGAGCAGTACTTC.

This clonotype was seen only a few times. V gene TRBV7-9 combines with J gene TRBJ2-1, with D possibly TRBD1 on 6 matching bases. This CDR3 has 12 amino acids. V lost 5 bases, J lost 4 bases, and 6 bases lay in between. CDR1 is SEHNR and CDR2 is FQNEAQ in the germline V gene (reference sequence). The CDR3: CASSTGYNEQFF. In nucleotides, the CDR3 is TGTGCCAGCAGCACAGGGTACAATGAGCAGTTCTTC. Full variable domain (outside the CDR3, taken from reference TRBV7-9 and TRBJ2-1): DTGVSQNPRHKITKRGQNVTFRCDPISEHNRLYWYRQTLGQGPEFLTYFQNEAQLEKSRLLSDRFSAERPKGSFSTLEIQRTEQGDSAMYLCASSTGYNEQFFGPGTRLTVL.

This clonotype was seen a handful of times. This chain connects TRBV9 to TRBJ2-3; 9 bases line up with TRBD2. The germline V gene has CDR1 SGDLS and CDR2 YYNGEE. The CDR3 contains 15 residues. Trimming cost V 3 bases and J 3 bases; bases outside gene matches: 5. As DNA, the CDR3 is TGTGCCAGCAGCGAGGGCGCGGGAGGGACAGATACGCAGTATTTT. Translation gives CASSEGAGGTDTQYF.

This clonotype occurred many times. The rearrangement uses TRBV6-1 and TRBJ2-1, with D possibly called TRBD1 or TRBD2 (5 bases each). Germline V gene data show CDR1 as MNHNS and CDR2 as SASEGT. V was shortened by 7 bases and J by 7 bases, with 26 bases between the two germline ends. The CDR3 is 17 residues long. The DNA of the CDR3 is TGTGCCAGCACCCCTAGCCATGGGGTCTACTGGGGGAATGAGCAGTTCTTC. Translated, it gives CASTPSHGVYWGNEQFF.